These 11 T cell receptor beta chains were sequenced from one sample in a study of T cell responses to AZD1222 COVID-19 vaccine. Sequenced by immunoSEQ multiplex PCR; TCRdb stores in-frame clones only, minus some. The sample contains about 180,000 clones, 80% to 95% of which appear only once. The specimen was peripheral blood, collected 28 days after the second AZD1222 dose. The receptors were gathered from an adult who received the AZD1222 COVID-19 vaccine.

The V and J genes are TRBV11-3 and TRBJ2-5, with D tentatively TRBD2 (6 bases). The V gene's germline CDR1 is SGHNT and CDR2 YENEEA. The V and J ends lost 1 base and 5 bases respectively, with 14 bases between them. This CDR3 comprises 15 residues. Here the CDR3 reads CASSLGFGGGETQYF. DNA of the CDR3: TGTGCCAGCAGCTTAGGGTTTGGGGGAGGCGAGACCCAGTACTTC.

The chain uses TRBV19 and TRBJ2-3; perhaps D is TRBD1 or TRBD2 (5 bases each). Trimming left V 6 bases short and J 0 bases short, with 13 bases between. Germline V gene lookup returns CDR1 LNHDA and CDR2 SQIVND (reference sequence). The length of the CDR3 is 15 residues. The CDR3 region has the DNA TGTGCCAGTAGCCCCCACGAGGGGAGCACAGATACGCAGTATTTT. Its protein product is CASSPHEGSTDTQYF. Filled out from reference TRBV19 and TRBJ2-3, the complete variable domain reads DGGITQSPKYLFRKEGQNVTLSCEQNLNHDAMYWYRQDPGQGLRLIYYSQIVNDFQKGDIAEGYSVSREKKESFPLTVTSAQKNPTAFYLCASSPHEGSTDTQYFGPGTRLTVL.

J is TRBJ1-4 and V is TRBV30; D perhaps matches TRBD1 (6 bases). CDR3 length: 13 residues. V lost 0 bases to trimming and J lost 13 bases, with 15 bases between them. CDR1 and CDR2 from the germline V gene are GTSNPN and SVGIG (reference sequence). CDR3 in amino acids: CAWSVDLQGLLFF. Here the CDR3 DNA reads TGTGCCTGGAGTGTGGACCTCCAGGGGTTACTGTTTTTT.

The count of this clone is one. This chain's CDR3 is CASRSGQGAFTIGYTF. CDR3 DNA sequence: TGTGCCAGCAGATCAGGACAGGGGGCTTTCACGATTGGCTACACCTTC. The genes are TRBV7-8 and TRBJ1-2; 11 bases line up with TRBD1. V lost 6 bases, J lost 7 bases, and 13 bases stayed unmatched. CDR3 length equals 16 residues. The germline V gene has CDR1 SGHVS and CDR2 FQNEAQ.

This chain links TRBV18 with TRBJ2-1; 8 nucleotides align to TRBD1. Germline V CDR1 and CDR2: KGHSH, LQKENI. V lost 3 bases and J lost 7; bases outside the gene matches: 11. The CDR3 has 16 residues. The CDR3 nucleotides read TGTGCCAGCTCACCTACGGCAGGGGGCGCGGGGAATGAGCAGTTCTTC. Translation gives CASSPTAGGAGNEQFF. The entire variable domain, with the rest obtained from reference TRBV18 and TRBJ2-1, is as follows: NAGVMQNPRHLVRRRGQEARLRCSPMKGHSHVYWYRQLPEEGLKFMVYLQKENIIDESGMPKERFSAEFPKEGPSILRIQQVVRGDSAAYFCASSPTAGGAGNEQFFGPGTRLTVL.

The rearrangement joins TRBV2 to TRBJ1-5; D not certain. This CDR3 has 14 residues. Germline values: CDR1 SNHLY, CDR2 FYNNEI. The germline V and J ends were trimmed by 3 bases and 0 bases, with 6 bases remaining between them. The CDR3 DNA is TGTGCCAGCAGTGAGCAAACTAGCAATCAGCCCCAGCATTTT. This gives the protein CASSEQTSNQPQHF. Complete variable domain (other parts from reference TRBV2 and TRBJ1-5): EPEVTQTPSHQVTQMGQEVILRCVPISNHLYFYWYRQILGQKVEFLVSFYNNEISEKSEIFDDQFSVERPDGSNFTLKIRSTKLEDSAMYFCASSEQTSNQPQHFGDGTRLSIL.

J is TRBJ2-5 and V is TRBV7-9; a weak D match, TRBD1 (5 bases). V shed 5 bases and J shed 2 bases, with 18 bases lying between them. CDR1 SEHNR and CDR2 FQNEAQ come from the germline V gene (reference sequence). The CDR3 length is 16 residues. The CDR3 protein is CASSPPRAPAQETQYF. The DNA for the CDR3 is TGTGCCAGCAGCCCGCCCAGGGCGCCGGCACAAGAGACCCAGTACTTC.

This chain joins TRBV10-3 and TRBJ1-3, with a tentative D call TRBD1 (5 bases). The CDR3 has 14 residues. Per the germline V gene, CDR1 is ENHRY and CDR2 is SYGVKD. V was trimmed by 7 bases and J by 3 bases, leaving 13 bases between them. The CDR3 DNA is TGTGCCATCACAGGCGGGGGAAATGGAAACACCATATATTTT. Amino acids: CAITGGGNGNTIYF.

This chain links TRBV28 with TRBJ2-7, with D tentatively TRBD2 (5 bases). Trimming left V 8 bases short and J 2 bases short, with 13 bases between. Germline V gene sequence: CDR1 MDHEN, CDR2 SYDVKM. The CDR3 loop spans 13 amino acids. As DNA, the CDR3 is TGTGCCAGCGTGAGGGAATTCCCCTACGAGCAGTACTTC. This gives the protein CASVREFPYEQYF.

The chain links TRBV18 to TRBJ2-1; D perhaps matches TRBD2 (5 bases). The germline gives CDR1 KGHSH, CDR2 LQKENI. The CDR3 length is 16 residues. V gave up 4 bases and J gave up 3 bases, with 16 bases separating them. The chain's CDR3 is CASSLTLSSGYNEQFF. CDR3 in DNA: TGTGCCAGCTCACTAACTCTATCGAGCGGCTACAATGAGCAGTTCTTC.

The chain links TRBV19 to TRBJ1-1, with 7 positions matching TRBD1. The CDR3 sequence is 13 residues long. The germline V gene encodes CDR1 LNHDA and CDR2 SQIVND (reference sequence). V lost 7 bases and J lost 5; bases outside the gene matches: 7. The CDR3 reads CASTFTGETEAFF. The CDR3 bases are TGTGCCAGTACCTTCACAGGGGAAACTGAAGCTTTCTTT.